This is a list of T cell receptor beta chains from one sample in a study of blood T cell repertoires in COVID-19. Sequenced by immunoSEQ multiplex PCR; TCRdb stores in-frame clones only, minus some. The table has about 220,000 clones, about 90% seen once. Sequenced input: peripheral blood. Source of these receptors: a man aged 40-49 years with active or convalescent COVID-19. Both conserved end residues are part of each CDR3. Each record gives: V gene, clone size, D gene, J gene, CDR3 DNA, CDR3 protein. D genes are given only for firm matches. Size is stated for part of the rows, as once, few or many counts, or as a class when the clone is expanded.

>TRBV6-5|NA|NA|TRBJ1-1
TGTGCCAGCAGCCGCAGGGAGGGGCCTGAAGCTTTCTTT
CASSRREGPEAFF
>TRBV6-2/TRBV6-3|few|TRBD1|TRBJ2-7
TGTGCCAGCAGTACACCGGGACAGGGAAGCGAGCAGTACTTC
CASSTPGQGSEQYF
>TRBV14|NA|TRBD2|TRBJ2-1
TGTGCCAGCACCCAGGCGCCTAGCGGGAGGGCCGATGAGCAGTTCTTC
CASTQAPSGRADEQFF
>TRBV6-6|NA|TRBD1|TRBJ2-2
TGTGCCAGCAGTCCCCAGGGGGCAAAAGGAGAGAACACCGGGGAGCTGTTTTTT
CASSPQGAKGENTGELFF
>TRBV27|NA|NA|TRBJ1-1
TGTGCCAGCAGTTTATCTTCGGGGGTTGGTAGTGAAGCTTTCTTT
CASSLSSGVGSEAFF
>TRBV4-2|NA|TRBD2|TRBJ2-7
TGTGCCAGCAGCCAGGGCCAGCGGCGGGGGGGAATTTACGAGCAGTACTTC
CASSQGQRRGGIYEQYF
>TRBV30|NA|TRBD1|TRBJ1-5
TGTGCCTGGAGTGTACGACAGGGGAGCAATCAGCCCCAGCATTTT
CAWSVRQGSNQPQHF
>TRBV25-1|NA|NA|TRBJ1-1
TGTGCCAGCAGTATTGACTTCTCTAGAGGTGAAGCTTTCTTT
CASSIDFSRGEAFF
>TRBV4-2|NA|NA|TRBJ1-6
TGTGCCAGCAGCCAAGCCCTATCCTATAATTCACCCCTCCACTTT
CASSQALSYNSPLHF
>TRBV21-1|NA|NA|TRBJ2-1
TGTGCCAGCAGCACAACCTCGGGACTAGCCTCCTACAATGAGCAGTTCTTC
CASSTTSGLASYNEQFF
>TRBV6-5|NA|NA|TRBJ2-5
TGTGCCAGCAGTTACGACTCCGCGATGCCTCCAGAGACCCAGTACTTC
CASSYDSAMPPETQYF
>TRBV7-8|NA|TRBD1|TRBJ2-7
TGTGCCAGCAGCTTACTGGGACAGGGGAAGACCTACGAGCAGTACTTC
CASSLLGQGKTYEQYF
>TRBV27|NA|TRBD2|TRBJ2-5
TGTGCCAGCAGTTTAGGGGTAGCGGGGGAGACCCAGTACTTC
CASSLGVAGETQYF
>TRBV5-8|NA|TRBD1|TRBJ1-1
TGTGCCAGCAGCTTCTACGACAGGGGTAGAGCTTTCTTT
CASSFYDRGRAFF
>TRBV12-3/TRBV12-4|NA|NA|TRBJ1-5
TGTGCCAGCAGTCGAGGGAGGGATCAGCCCCAGCATTTT
CASSRGRDQPQHF
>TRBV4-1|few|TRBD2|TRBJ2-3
TGCGCCAGCAGCCACGGAGGGGTTACTAGCGGGAGGGAGTTCGGCCGTGGTACGCAGTATTTT
CASSHGGVTSGREFGRGTQYF
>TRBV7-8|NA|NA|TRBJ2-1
TGTGCCAGCAGCTTTAACGGTGAAGAGGAGTTCTTC
CASSFNGEEEFF
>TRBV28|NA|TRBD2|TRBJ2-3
TGTGCCAGCAGTCCCCAGGGTGGCGGGAGGGCCTTTGGAGATACGCAGTATTTT
CASSPQGGGRAFGDTQYF
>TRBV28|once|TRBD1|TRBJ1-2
TGTGCCAGCAGTCCTGCACAGGGGGGGGCCTATGGCTACACCTTC
CASSPAQGGAYGYTF
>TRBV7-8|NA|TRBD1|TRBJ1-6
TGTGCCAGCAGCTCGGACAGGGGGATCGGGTCCCTCCACTTT
CASSSDRGIGSLHF
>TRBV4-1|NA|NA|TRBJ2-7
TGCGCCAGCAGCCCCGCGGGCCCCCTTTACGAGCAGTACTTC
CASSPAGPLYEQYF
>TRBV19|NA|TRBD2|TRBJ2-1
TGTGCCAGTAGTATAGTTAGCGGGAGAGGTAATGAGCAGTTCTTC
CASSIVSGRGNEQFF
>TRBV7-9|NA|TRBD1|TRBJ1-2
TGTGCCAGCAGCTCTGACAGGGGGCGCACTGGTGGCTACACCTTC
CASSSDRGRTGGYTF
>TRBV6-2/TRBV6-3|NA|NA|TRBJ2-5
TGTGCCAGCAGTTACTTTGGGGAGATCGAAGAGACCCAGTACTTC
CASSYFGEIEETQYF
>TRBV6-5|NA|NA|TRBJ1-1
TGTGCCAGCAGTTACTCGATGGGAGATACTGAAGCTTTCTTT
CASSYSMGDTEAFF
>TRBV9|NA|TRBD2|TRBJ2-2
TGTGCCAGCAGCGGCGGACTAGTATCGAACACCGGGGAGCTGTTTTTT
CASSGGLVSNTGELFF
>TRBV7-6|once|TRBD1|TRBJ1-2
TGTGCCAGCAGCCCGACAGGGAACTATGGCTACACCTTC
CASSPTGNYGYTF
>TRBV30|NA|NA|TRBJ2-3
TGTGCCTGGAGTGGGGACTTAGGCGCCGATACGCAGTATTTT
CAWSGDLGADTQYF
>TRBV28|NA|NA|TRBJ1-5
TGTGCCAGCAGCCTCGGAGGGGCTCTTAGCAATCAGCCCCAGCATTTT
CASSLGGALSNQPQHF
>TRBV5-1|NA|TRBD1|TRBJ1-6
TGCGCCAGCAGCTTGGGTGCGACAGGGACTTCACCCCTCCACTTT
CASSLGATGTSPLHF
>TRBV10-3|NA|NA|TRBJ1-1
TGTGCCATCAGCTCCCATCGGGGTGACAAGGAAGCTTTCTTT
CAISSHRGDKEAFF
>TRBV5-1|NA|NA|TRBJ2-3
TGCGCCAGCAGCTCCGGACAATCCGCAGATACGCAGTATTTT
CASSSGQSADTQYF
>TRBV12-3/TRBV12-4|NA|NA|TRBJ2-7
TGTGCCAGCAGTTTGGACAGTCGGGGAGAGTTC
CASSLDSRGEF
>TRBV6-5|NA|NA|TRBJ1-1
TGTGCCAGCAGGGGGTCACAGGGGAACACTGAAGCTTTCTTT
CASRGSQGNTEAFF
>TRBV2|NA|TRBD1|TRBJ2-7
TGTGCCAGCAGTCCCCGGGGACAGGGCTACGAGCAGTACTTC
CASSPRGQGYEQYF
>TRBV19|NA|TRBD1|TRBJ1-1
TGTGCCAGTAGTATGGACAGGGCCAATCGAGCTTTCTTT
CASSMDRANRAFF
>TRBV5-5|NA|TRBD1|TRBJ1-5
TGTGCCAGCAGCTTTGGGACAGTAAGCAATCAGCCCCAGCATTTT
CASSFGTVSNQPQHF
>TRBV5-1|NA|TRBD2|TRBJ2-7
TGCGCCAGCAGTCTAGGGACTAGCGGGAGGAACGTCTACGAGCAGTACTTC
CASSLGTSGRNVYEQYF
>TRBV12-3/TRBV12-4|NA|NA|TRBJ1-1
TGTGCCAGCAGTTCGACAGAATACACTGAAGCTTTCTTT
CASSSTEYTEAFF
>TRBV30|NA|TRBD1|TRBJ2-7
TGTGCCTGGGGACAGGGCCAACTGACGTACGAGCAGTACTTC
CAWGQGQLTYEQYF
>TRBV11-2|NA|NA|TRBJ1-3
TGTGCCAGCAGCTCACAGGGAGGGTCCAGTGGAAACACCATATATTTT
CASSSQGGSSGNTIYF
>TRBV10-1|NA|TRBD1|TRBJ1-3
TGCGCCAGCAGTGAGTTCGGGACAGACTCTGGAAACACCATATATTTT
CASSEFGTDSGNTIYF
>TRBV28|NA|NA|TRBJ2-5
TGTGCCAGCAGCCGAACGACTAGACAAGAGACCCAGTACTTC
CASSRTTRQETQYF
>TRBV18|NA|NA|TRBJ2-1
TGTGCCAGCTCACCACACGGGGGTAGAAGCTCCTACAATGAGCAGTTCTTC
CASSPHGGRSSYNEQFF
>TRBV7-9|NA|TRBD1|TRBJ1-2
TGTGCCAGCAGCAGGGGGACAGGAGGGTCCGATGGCTACACCTTC
CASSRGTGGSDGYTF
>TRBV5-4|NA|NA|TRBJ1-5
TGTGCCAGCCACGGGGACTTTCAGCCCCAGCATTTT
CASHGDFQPQHF
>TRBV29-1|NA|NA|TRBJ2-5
TGCAGCGTTGATGCGGACAAAGACCAAGAGACCCAGTACTTC
CSVDADKDQETQYF
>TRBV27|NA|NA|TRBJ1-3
TGTGCCAGCAGTTTATCCGGTTGGGCAACCTCTGGAAACACCATATATTTT
CASSLSGWATSGNTIYF
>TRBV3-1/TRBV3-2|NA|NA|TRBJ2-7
TGTGCCAGCAGCCAAGAGGGAGGAGTCGAGCAGTACTTC
CASSQEGGVEQYF
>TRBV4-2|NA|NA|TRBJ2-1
TGTGCCAGCAGCCAAGGAAGCCACAATGAGCAGTTCTTC
CASSQGSHNEQFF
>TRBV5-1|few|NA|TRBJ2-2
TGCGCCAGCAGCGAGCCCACCGGGGAGCTGTTTTTT
CASSEPTGELFF
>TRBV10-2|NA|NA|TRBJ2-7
TGCGCCAGCAGGGGGGGGGACACCTCCTACGAGCAGTACTTC
CASRGGDTSYEQYF
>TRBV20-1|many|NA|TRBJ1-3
TGCAGTGCGTACAGTCGGAACACCATATATTTT
CSAYSRNTIYF
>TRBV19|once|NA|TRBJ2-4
TGTGCCAGTAGTATGGGGCGTCCCAAAAACATTCAGTACTTC
CASSMGRPKNIQYF
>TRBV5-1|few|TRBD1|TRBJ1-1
TGCGCCAGCAGCCCCGTCACAGGGGCCACTGAAGCTTTCTTT
CASSPVTGATEAFF